Given below is one T cell receptor beta chain in context. What it binds is unknown. These data are taken from a study of T cell responses to AZD1222 COVID-19 vaccine. Method: immunoSEQ multiplex PCR; TCRdb's copy keeps in-frame clones and lacks some. The table shows 120,000 to 150,000 clones, with 90% to 95% occurring only once. Study-wide results and limits: Seropositive status at baseline applied to only 6 or 7 AZD1222 recipients. The donors showed a predominance of white British ancestry and of females, with possible underestimation of clonal diversity. Spike-specific TCRs gained breadth and depth after people received two AZD1222 doses.

This clonotype was obtained from an adult in good health. Material: peripheral blood, obtained on day 0 of AZD1222 vaccination.

The CDR3 DNA reads as TGTGCCAGCTCATTAGCGGGGGGGCCTTCGACAGATACGCAGTATTTT. It is translated as CASSLAGGPSTDTQYF. The V and J genes are TRBV18 and TRBJ2-3; TRBD2 matches at 11 bases. V lost 5 bases and J lost 3; bases outside the gene matches: 7. This CDR3 region has 16 residues. Looked up from germline, CDR1 is KGHSH and CDR2 is LQKENI.